The source of this T cell receptor (beta chain) is a study of cytomegalovirus exposure and HLA in healthy donors. Findings and limits, study-wide: Associated with cytomegalovirus, according to the listing, were 150 to 200 TCR beta chains.

Germline loops: CDR1 SGDLS, CDR2 YYNGEE. V shed 2 bases and J shed 2 bases, with 19 bases lying between them. The CDR3 is 17 residues long. Worth noting for this clone: What it recognizes is unknown.

Vbeta (60) and Jbeta (13) primers were used in the PCR. Clones were sequenced by immunoSEQ multiplex PCR, and TCRdb holds only the in-frame ones, with some missing. The sample lists around 140,000 clones; around 78% were seen once. The chain is built from TRBV9 and TRBJ1-1; D is perhaps TRBD1 (5 bases). Sequenced sample: PBMCs. The receptor comes from a woman under 30 in good health and CMV-seropositive. The CDR3 bases are TGTGCCAGCAGCGTTAGGCAGGGAAGTGGTCCCAACACTGAAGCTTTCTTT. Protein sequence: CASSVRQGSGPNTEAFF. The complete variable domain, with remaining parts taken from reference TRBV9 and TRBJ1-1, reads DSGVTQTPKHLITATGQRVTLRCSPRSGDLSVYWYQQSLDQGLQFLIQYYNGEERAKGNILERFSAQQFPDLHSELNLSSLELGDSALYFCASSVRQGSGPNTEAFFGQGTRLTVV.